This T cell receptor beta chain was retrieved from a study of cytomegalovirus exposure and HLA in healthy donors. The PCR was carried out with 60 Vbeta primers and 13 Jbeta primers. Libraries were prepared by immunoSEQ multiplex PCR; TCRdb keeps only in-frame clonotypes and omits some of them. The listing contains around 140,000 clones. Trimming at V came to 6 bases and at J to 9 bases, leaving 13 bases not matched to a gene. The germline V gene encodes CDR1 KGHSH and CDR2 LQKENI. The CDR3 is 15 residues long. The chain has TRBV18 and TRBJ2-1, with TRBD2 matching 8 bases. Sequencing input: PBMCs. This receptor was obtained from a woman aged 40 to 49 in good health and CMV-seronegative. The CDR3, as DNA: TGTGCCAGCTCCCCCACAGCGGGGGCCCTCGGTGAGCAGTTCTTC. It is translated as CASSPTAGALGEQFF.